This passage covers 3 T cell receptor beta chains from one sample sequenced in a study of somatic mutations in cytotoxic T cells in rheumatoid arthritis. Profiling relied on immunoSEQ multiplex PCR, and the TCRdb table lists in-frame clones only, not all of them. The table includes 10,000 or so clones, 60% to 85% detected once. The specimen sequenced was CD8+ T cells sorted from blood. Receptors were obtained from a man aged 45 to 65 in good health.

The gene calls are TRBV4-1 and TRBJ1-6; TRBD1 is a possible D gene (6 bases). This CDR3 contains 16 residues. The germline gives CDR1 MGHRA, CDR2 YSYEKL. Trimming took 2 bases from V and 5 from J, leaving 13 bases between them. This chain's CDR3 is CASSQSRGQNNSPLHF. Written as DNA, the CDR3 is TGCGCCAGCAGCCAATCACGCGGACAGAATAATTCACCCCTCCACTTT.

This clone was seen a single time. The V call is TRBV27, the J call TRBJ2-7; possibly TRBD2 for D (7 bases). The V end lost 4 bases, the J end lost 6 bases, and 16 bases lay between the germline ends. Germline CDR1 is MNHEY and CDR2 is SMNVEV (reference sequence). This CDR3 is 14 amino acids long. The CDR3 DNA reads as TGTGCCAGCAGTTCGGGGGGCGTCATTCGCGAGCAGTACTTC. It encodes CASSSGGVIREQYF.

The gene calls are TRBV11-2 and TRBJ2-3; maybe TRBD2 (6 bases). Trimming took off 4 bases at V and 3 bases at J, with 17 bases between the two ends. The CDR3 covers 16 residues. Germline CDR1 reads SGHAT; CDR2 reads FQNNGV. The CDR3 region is CASSYRLGHATDTQYF. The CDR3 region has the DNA TGTGCCAGCAGCTACCGACTAGGCCATGCGACAGATACGCAGTATTTT. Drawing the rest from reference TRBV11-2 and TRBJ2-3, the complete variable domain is EAGVAQSPRYKIIEKRQSVAFWCNPISGHATLYWYQQILGQGPKLLIQFQNNGVVDDSQLPKDRFSAERLKGVDSTLKIQPAKLEDSAVYLCASSYRLGHATDTQYFGPGTRLTVL.